This note documents a single TCR beta chain sequence. What it recognizes is unknown. This sample was taken from a study of cytomegalovirus exposure and HLA in healthy donors. The wider study: Among the 300 to 400 donors who were genotyped, about 80% fell in the genetic ancestry cluster that is associated with self-reported Caucasian donors. The study, taken as a whole, reports: It emerged from a later analysis that several of the most significant clusters appeared to be linked to common viral pathogens. Within an earlier analysis, most TCR beta V segments proved productive either about 87% or about 30% of the time.

V lost 5 bases and J 5 bases, leaving 13 bases between the germline ends. Germline V CDR1 and CDR2: SNHLY, FYNNEI. There are 14 residues in the CDR3. The PCR employed 60 Vbeta primers together with 13 Jbeta primers. TCRdb's table, derived via immunoSEQ multiplex PCR, lists solely in-frame clones and lacks some. The data show roughly 160,000 clones, around 83% seen once. The chain has TRBV2 and TRBJ1-5; D might be TRBD1 (5 bases). The TCR originated in a male donor in good health and CMV-seropositive. Sequenced input: PBMCs. The CDR3 DNA is TGTGCCAGCAGTCGGGAGTGGGGCGATCAGCCCCAGCATTTT. Protein: CASSREWGDQPQHF.